One sample yielded the 19 T cell receptor beta chains listed below, sequenced in a study of CD4+ T cells in melanoma. Generated by immunoSEQ multiplex PCR, the TCRdb table keeps only in-frame clones and is missing some. Of about 9,900 clones in the sample, approximately 61% were seen once. Sample: cells from a culture (not recorded whether cultured in vitro). These receptors came from a human donor with melanoma.

This chain uses TRBV27 with TRBJ2-5, with TRBD2 as a possible D gene (6 bases). The CDR3 spans 16 residues. V was shortened by 2 bases and J by 5 bases, with 18 bases between the two germline ends. From germline, CDR1 is MNHEY and CDR2 SMNVEV (reference sequence). The CDR3 sequence: CASSLRPRLEVETQYF. The CDR3 nucleotides are TGTGCCAGCAGTTTACGTCCCCGACTAGAGGTCGAGACCCAGTACTTC.

The CDR3 DNA reads as TGCGCCAGCAGTAGACAGGGGTACGATGGCTACACCTTC. Its protein is CASSRQGYDGYTF. This chain uses TRBV10-2 with TRBJ1-2, with TRBD1 matching over 8 bases. Germline values: CDR1 WSHSY, CDR2 SAAADI. This CDR3 is built from 13 residues. The V segment lost 5 bases and the J segment 6 bases; nucleotides outside the gene matches: 5.

The gene calls are TRBV14 and TRBJ1-2, with D possibly TRBD1 on 5 matching bases. In germline, CDR1 is SGHDN, CDR2 FVKESK. V lost 5 bases to trimming and J lost 0 bases, with 7 bases between them. The CDR3 runs to 13 residues. The CDR3 DNA reads as TGTGCCAGCAGCAAGACAGCTAACTATGGCTACACCTTC. The encoded protein is CASSKTANYGYTF. Supplemented by reference TRBV14 and TRBJ1-2, the full variable domain reads EAGVTQFPSHSVIEKGQTVTLRCDPISGHDNLYWYRRVMGKEIKFLLHFVKESKQDESGMPNNRFLAERTGGTYSTLKVQPAELEDSGVYFCASSKTANYGYTFGSGTRLTVV.

The V gene is TRBV27, the J gene TRBJ2-7; 7 nucleotides match TRBD1. Germline loops: CDR1 MNHEY, CDR2 SMNVEV (reference sequence). The CDR3 has 16 residues. J was trimmed by 1 base and V by 5 bases; bases with no gene match: 11. CDR3 in amino acids: CASSTQTGRGSYEQYF. The CDR3 bases are TGTGCCAGCAGTACCCAGACAGGGAGAGGATCCTACGAGCAGTACTTC.

The chain links TRBV2 to TRBJ2-5, with D possibly being TRBD1 (6 bases). Germline CDR1 is SNHLY and CDR2 is FYNNEI. V was pared by 6 bases and J by 7 bases, with 18 bases between. The CDR3 is 14 amino acids. CDR3 nucleotide sequence: TGTGCCAGCAGAGACAGGACGTCGAGGGGGACCCAGTACTTC. Its protein is CASRDRTSRGTQYF. The full variable domain, in which reference TRBV2 and TRBJ2-5 provide the parts outside the CDR3, is EPEVTQTPSHQVTQMGQEVILRCVPISNHLYFYWYRQILGQKVEFLVSFYNNEISEKSEIFDDQFSVERPDGSNFTLKIRSTKLEDSAMYFCASRDRTSRGTQYFGPGTRLLVL.

V gene TRBV30 combines with J gene TRBJ1-1; D uncertain. V lost 2 bases, J lost 1 base, and 17 bases lay in between. Germline V CDR1 and CDR2: GTSNPN, SVGIG (reference sequence). The CDR3 loop spans 16 amino acids. The CDR3 region is CAWSPTSYDANTEAFF. The CDR3 nucleotides read TGTGCCTGGAGTCCCACTTCGTACGATGCGAACACTGAAGCTTTCTTT.

This clone was seen a few times. CDR3 amino acids: CASSLAGGGGNTIYF. The CDR3 DNA reads as TGTGCCAGCAGTTTAGCCGGTGGCGGAGGAAACACCATATATTTT. The rearrangement joins TRBV28 to TRBJ1-3, with D unresolved. The CDR3 length is 15 residues. V was pared by 2 bases and J by 4 bases, with 12 bases between. Germline V gives CDR1 MDHEN, CDR2 SYDVKM.

The J gene is TRBJ2-2, the V gene TRBV7-9; TRBD1 matches at 9 bases. J gave up 3 bases and V 5 bases, and 7 bases lay outside the gene matches. CDR3 length: 16 residues. From germline, CDR1 is SEHNR and CDR2 FQNEAQ (reference sequence). This CDR3 is CASSTGTGFYTGELFF. CDR3 sequence (DNA): TGTGCCAGCAGCACCGGGACAGGGTTTTACACCGGGGAGCTGTTTTTT.

This chain connects TRBV7-2 to TRBJ2-5, with TRBD2 identical over 8 bases. The V gene end was trimmed by 6 bases and the J gene end by 1 base; junction bases not matched to a gene: 7. Germline CDR1 is SGHTA and CDR2 is FQGNSA. CDR3 length equals 15 residues. The CDR3 here is CASSIVAGGQETQYF. Here the CDR3 DNA reads TGTGCCAGCAGTATTGTGGCGGGGGGCCAAGAGACCCAGTACTTC. Full variable domain (outside the CDR3, taken from reference TRBV7-2 and TRBJ2-5): GAGVSQSPSNKVTEKGKDVELRCDPISGHTALYWYRQSLGQGLEFLIYFQGNSAPDKSGLPSDRFSAERTGGSVSTLTIQRTQQEDSAVYLCASSIVAGGQETQYFGPGTRLLVL.

The chain combines TRBV9 with TRBJ2-5; D is unclear. The CDR3 loop spans 13 amino acids. The V end lost 2 bases, the J end lost 5 bases, and 10 bases lay between the germline ends. Germline V gene data show CDR1 as SGDLS and CDR2 as YYNGEE. This CDR3 is CASSVSPLETQYF. The CDR3 DNA reads TGTGCCAGCAGCGTTTCCCCCCTGGAGACCCAGTACTTC.

This clone was seen a handful of times. The V and J genes are TRBV4-2 and TRBJ1-5; D is perhaps TRBD1 (5 bases). Trimming removed 3 bases from V and 4 bases from J, with 13 bases in between. The CDR3 consists of 15 residues. The germline V gene has CDR1 LGHNA and CDR2 YNFKEQ. The CDR3 sequence: CASSHVGVVNQPQHF. For the CDR3, the DNA is TGTGCCAGCAGCCATGTAGGGGTGGTGAATCAGCCCCAGCATTTT.

This clone is labeled as medium-sized. The chain recombines TRBV7-3 with TRBJ1-2; 8 nucleotides match TRBD1. The germline V gene has CDR1 SGHTA and CDR2 FQGTGA. Germline trimming cut 2 bases from V and 13 bases from J; bases unmatched to any gene: 9. The CDR3 extends over 13 amino acids. The DNA of the CDR3 is TGTGCCAGCAGCTTATTTGAGGGACAGGCGCTCACCTTC. This encodes CASSLFEGQALTF.

This chain uses TRBV5-1 with TRBJ2-5, with D perhaps matching TRBD1 or TRBD2 (5 bases each). Looked up from germline, CDR1 is SGHRS and CDR2 is YFSETQ. This CDR3 has 15 amino acids. V shed 7 bases and J shed 2 bases, with 18 bases lying between them. CDR3 DNA sequence: TGCGCCAGCGGAGTTACCGGGACGGCTCAAGAGACCCAGTACTTC. Protein product: CASGVTGTAQETQYF.

The chain is built from TRBV6-4 and TRBJ2-1; 9 bases map to TRBD1. The CDR3 is 15 amino acids. The germline V gene encodes CDR1 MRHNA and CDR2 SNTAGT. Germline trimming cut 8 bases from V and 9 bases from J; bases unmatched to any gene: 14. The CDR3 sequence is CASSRGQGPWVEQFF. CDR3 DNA: TGTGCCAGCTCACGGGGACAGGGACCTTGGGTTGAGCAGTTCTTC.

Only a few counts were recorded for this clone. This chain uses TRBV19 with TRBJ2-2, with TRBD2 matching over 10 bases. After removal of 7 bases from V and 1 base from J, the junction contained 6 bases not matched to a gene. From germline, CDR1 is LNHDA and CDR2 SQIVND (reference sequence). This CDR3 spans 16 amino acids. This CDR3 reads CASKRTSGENTGELFF. Here the CDR3 DNA reads TGTGCCAGTAAGAGGACTAGCGGTGAGAACACCGGGGAGCTGTTTTTT.

The chain recombines TRBV7-2 with TRBJ2-3, with a possible D match to TRBD2 (5 bases). The CDR3 length is 13 residues. V was cut by 0 bases and J by 10 bases, with 11 bases left in between. From germline, CDR1 is SGHTA and CDR2 FQGNSA. CDR3 coding DNA: TGTGCCAGCAGCTTAGCCGGGCGGAGGTCGCAGTATTTT. Translated: CASSLAGRRSQYF.

The chain carries TRBV5-5 and TRBJ1-2; 7 nucleotides match TRBD1. The CDR3 runs to 15 residues. V shed 4 bases and J 3 bases; nucleotides not matched to a gene: 9. Germline V gives CDR1 SGHKS, CDR2 YYEKEE (reference sequence). The CDR3 DNA is TGTGCCAGCAGCCACGGGACAGCCCGGGACTATGGCTACACCTTC. The encoded protein is CASSHGTARDYGYTF.

Only a few counts were recorded for this clone. The V and J genes are TRBV5-1 and TRBJ1-1; D is unresolved. This CDR3 has 13 residues. Germline CDR1 and CDR2: SGHRS and YFSETQ. Trimming left V 4 bases short and J 6 bases short, with 13 bases between. The CDR3 DNA sequence: TGCGCCAGCAGCCGATTGGACGGCGCTGAAGCTTTCTTT. This translates into CASSRLDGAEAFF.

The CDR3 DNA reads TGTGCCAGCAGTTTATCCCGGTTGCTAGCCTCTGGGGCCAACGTCCTGACTTTC. It yields the protein CASSLSRLLASGANVLTF. The V and J genes are TRBV27 and TRBJ2-6; D might be TRBD2 (5 bases). V was shortened by 0 bases and J by 0 bases, with 12 bases between the two germline ends. There are 18 residues in the CDR3. Germline V gene sequence: CDR1 MNHEY, CDR2 SMNVEV (reference sequence).